Reported below is one T cell receptor (beta chain). Its antigen is as yet unknown. This sample was taken from a study of cytomegalovirus exposure and HLA in healthy donors. The study's findings and limits: HLA alleles were associated with 15,000 to 20,000 TCR beta sequences in a later analysis at 0.05 false discovery rate. TCR beta chains numbering some 160 were designated cytomegalovirus-associated. One later analysis reportedly identified an Asian-associated ancestry cluster that showed fewer N-insertions than the approximately 710-donor mean.

The PCR used 60 Vbeta and 13 Jbeta primers. This table comes from immunoSEQ multiplex PCR, and its TCRdb copy is limited to in-frame clones, with some not included. The sample lists 120,000 to 150,000 clones, around 78% seen once, with 3% in the top ten. CDR3 length: 15 amino acids. Trimming cost V 0 bases and J 2 bases, with 10 bases left between them. Germline values: CDR1 SGHDT, CDR2 YYEEEE. The chain joins TRBV5-6 to TRBJ2-3; D gene ambiguous. The source material was PBMCs. The source of this sequence is a man in his forties in good health and CMV-seropositive. CDR3 amino acids: CASSLDRRYTDTQYF. CDR3 in DNA: TGTGCCAGCAGCTTGGACAGACGTTACACAGATACGCAGTATTTT.